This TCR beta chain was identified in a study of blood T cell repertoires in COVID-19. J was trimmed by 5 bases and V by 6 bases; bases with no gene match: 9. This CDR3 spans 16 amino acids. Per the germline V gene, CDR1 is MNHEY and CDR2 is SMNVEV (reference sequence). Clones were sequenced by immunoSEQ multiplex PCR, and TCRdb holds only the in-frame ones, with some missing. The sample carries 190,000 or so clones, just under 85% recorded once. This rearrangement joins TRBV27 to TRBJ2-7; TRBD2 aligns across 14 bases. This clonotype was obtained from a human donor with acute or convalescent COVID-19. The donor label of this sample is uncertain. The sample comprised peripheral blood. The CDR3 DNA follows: TGTGCCAGCAGACGGACTAGCGGGAGGATTGAGGACGAGCAGTACTTC. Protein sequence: CASRRTSGRIEDEQYF.